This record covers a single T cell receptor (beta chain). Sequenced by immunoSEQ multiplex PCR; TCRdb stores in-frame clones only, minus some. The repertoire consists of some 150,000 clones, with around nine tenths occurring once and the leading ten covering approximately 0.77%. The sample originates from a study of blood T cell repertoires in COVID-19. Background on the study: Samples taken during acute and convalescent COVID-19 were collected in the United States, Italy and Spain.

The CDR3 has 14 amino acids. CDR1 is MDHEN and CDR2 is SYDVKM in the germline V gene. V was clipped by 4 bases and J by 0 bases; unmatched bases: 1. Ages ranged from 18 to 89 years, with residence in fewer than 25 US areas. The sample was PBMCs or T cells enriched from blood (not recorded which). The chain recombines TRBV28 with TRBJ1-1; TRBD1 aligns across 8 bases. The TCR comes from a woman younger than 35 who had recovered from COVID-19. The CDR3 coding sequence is TGTGCCAGCAGTTACAGGGGGTTGAACACTGAAGCTTTCTTT. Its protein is CASSYRGLNTEAFF. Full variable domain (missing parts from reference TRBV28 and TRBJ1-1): DVKVTQSSRYLVKRTGEKVFLECVQDMDHENMFWYRQDPGLGLRLIYFSYDVKMKEKGDIPEGYSVSREKKERFSLILESASTNQTSMYLCASSYRGLNTEAFFGQGTRLTVV.